The sequence of this TCR beta chain was determined in a study of cytomegalovirus exposure and HLA in healthy donors. Details on this clone: Its target is unknown.

Repertoires were generated with immunoSEQ multiplex PCR, while TCRdb's copy carries only in-frame clones and drops some. The sample gives about 56,000 clones, approximately 92% of which show up once; roughly 15% is in the top ten. The CDR3 covers 12 residues. Per the germline V gene, CDR1 is SGHAT and CDR2 is FQNNGV. Trimming pared 5 bases from V and 7 bases from J, leaving 9 bases between. Whole-study findings and limits: Under in vitro conditions, three CMV-associated chains were confirmed as specific for CMV antigens.

Material: PBMCs. The sequence derives from a woman aged 18 to 35 in good health and CMV-seronegative. The genes are TRBV11-2 and TRBJ1-3; D unclear. The CDR3, as DNA: TGTGCCAGCAGCCAGAGCGTCAACACCATATATTTT. Protein: CASSQSVNTIYF.